Listed below are T cell receptor beta chains from one sample, sequenced in a study of T-cell reconstitution after alpha-beta-depleted transplantation in children. TCRdb analysed the PCR reads with MiXCR anew, one entry per CDR3 protein. The table has roughly 590,000 distinct CDR3 sequences, about 15% seen once. Sequencing used PBMCs from the stem cell graft donor, obtained from the stem cell graft. The receptor set was obtained from a human donor who donated a stem cell graft to a child with acute myeloid leukemia. Each CDR3 is given with its conserved first and last residue. The order of the fields is D gene, V gene, J gene, clone size, CDR3 protein, CDR3 DNA. D genes are given only for firm matches. Where a row states a size, it is once, few, many or the class of an expanded clone; other rows omit it.

>.|TRBV5-1|TRBJ1-4|few
CASSSFSTTNEKLFF
TGCGCCAGCAGCTCGTTCAGTACAACTAATGAAAAACTGTTTTTT
>TRBD2|TRBV20-1|TRBJ2-2|many
CSARGASGGTGELFF
TGCAGTGCTAGAGGGGCTAGCGGGGGCACCGGGGAGCTGTTTTTT
>TRBD1|TRBV27|TRBJ2-2|.
CASTRQGQELTGELFF
TGTGCCAGCACCCGTCAGGGACAGGAGCTCACCGGGGAGCTGTTTTTT
>TRBD2|TRBV20-1|TRBJ2-5|many
CSARDPLAGGKETQYF
TGCAGTGCTAGAGACCCACTAGCGGGGGGGAAAGAGACCCAGTACTTC
>.|TRBV20-1|TRBJ2-4|many
CTGAGTAKNIQYF
TGCACCGGGGCTGGGACAGCCAAAAACATTCAGTACTTC
>.|TRBV20-1|TRBJ1-2|many
CSARDRGGKDGYTF
TGCAGTGCTAGAGATCGGGGGGGGAAGGATGGCTACACCTTC
>.|TRBV4-3|TRBJ1-1|few
CASSQDSGATEAFF
TGCGCCAGCAGCCAAGATTCGGGGGCCACTGAAGCTTTCTTT
>.|TRBV6-2/TRBV6-3|TRBJ1-5|.
CASSARFFNQPQHF
TGTGCCAGCAGTGCCAGGTTTTTCAATCAGCCCCAGCATTTT
>TRBD1|TRBV5-5|TRBJ2-1|.
CASSDIMGQGWNEQFF
TGTGCCAGCAGCGACATAATGGGACAGGGATGGAATGAGCAGTTCTTC
>TRBD1|TRBV5-1|TRBJ2-1|many
CASSSYRGPSSYNEQFF
TGCGCCAGCAGCTCCTACAGGGGGCCCAGCTCCTACAATGAGCAGTTCTTC
>.|TRBV20-1|TRBJ2-3|many
CSATAAEGTEGTDTQYF
TGCAGTGCCACAGCGGCGGAGGGGACGGAGGGCACAGATACGCAGTATTTT
>.|TRBV12-3/TRBV12-4|TRBJ2-3|few
CASKLHTDTQYF
TGTGCCAGCAAACTCCACACAGATACGCAGTATTTT
>.|TRBV11-2|TRBJ2-2|few
CASSLDGWGHSGTGELFF
TGTGCCAGCAGCTTAGATGGTTGGGGACACTCGGGCACCGGGGAGCTGTTTTTT
>.|TRBV20-1|TRBJ2-2|many
CSAAPGPNTGELFF
TGCAGTGCCGCGCCGGGTCCGAACACCGGGGAGCTGTTTTTT
>.|TRBV4-1|TRBJ2-5|many
CASSQEGTDMETQYF
TGCGCCAGCAGCCAAGAGGGTACAGACATGGAGACCCAGTACTTC
>.|TRBV15|TRBJ1-5|few
CATSEEELIKEPQHF
TGTGCCACCTCTGAGGAGGAACTCATCAAGGAGCCCCAGCATTTT
>.|TRBV24-1|TRBJ2-3|few
CATSESDKNTDTQYF
TGTGCCACCAGTGAATCTGACAAGAACACAGATACGCAGTATTTT
>TRBD1|TRBV30|TRBJ2-7|few
CAGRDTGDWATLDGSEQYF
TGTGCCGGACGGGATACAGGGGATTGGGCGACCCTCGACGGATCAGAGCAGTACTTC
>.|TRBV20-1|TRBJ1-5|many
CSALGPDPHSNQPQHF
TGCAGTGCCCTTGGACCGGATCCCCATAGCAATCAGCCCCAGCATTTT
>TRBD2|TRBV11-2|TRBJ2-3|.
CATRPGGSTDTQYF
TGTGCCACAAGACCGGGGGGAAGCACAGATACGCAGTATTTT
>TRBD1|TRBV13|TRBJ2-5|.
CASSHSGTEETQYF
TGTGCCAGCAGCCACTCCGGGACAGAAGAGACCCAGTACTTC
>.|TRBV24-1|TRBJ2-1|.
CATSDPGRGRDNEQFF
TGTGCCACCAGTGATCCCGGCCGCGGAAGGGACAATGAGCAGTTCTTC
>.|TRBV12-2|TRBJ2-7|many
CASRLSRDRGGQYF
TGTGCAAGTCGCTTATCCCGGGACAGAGGAGGGCAGTACTTC
>TRBD2|TRBV6-6|TRBJ2-1|many
CASRRGGDEQFF
TGTGCCAGCAGACGCGGGGGGGATGAGCAGTTCTTC
>.|TRBV3-1|TRBJ1-2|.
CASSRREDYGYTF
TGTGCCAGCAGTCGCAGGGAGGACTATGGCTACACCTTC
>.|TRBV13|TRBJ1-4|.
CASSSSSATNEKLFF
TGTGCCAGCAGCTCGTCCAGTGCAACTAATGAAAAACTGTTTTTT
>.|TRBV6-1|TRBJ2-3|few
CASRPSHLALGHTDTQYF
TGTGCCAGCAGGCCAAGCCATCTAGCGCTGGGCCACACAGATACGCAGTATTTT
>.|TRBV12-3/TRBV12-4|TRBJ1-1|few
CASRPRGGGGTEAFF
TGTGCCAGCAGACCTAGGGGGGGGGGTGGCACTGAAGCTTTCTTT